This T cell receptor beta chain was found in a study of OX40 agonist ivuxolimab in advanced cancers. For context, the study as a whole: Ivuxolimab was an agonistic, fully human IgG2 monoclonal antibody directed against OX40 (CD134), a costimulatory receptor. Intravenous ivuxolimab was administered to patients every 2 weeks at six dose levels: 0.01, 0.1, 0.3, 1.5, 3 and 10 mg/kg. Among the approximately 50 dose-escalation patients, some 20 had hepatocellular carcinoma, roughly 15 melanoma, 9 renal cell carcinoma and 9 head and neck cancer. A male proportion of 75% to 85% and a mean age of approximately 61 years, ranging from about 23 to 90, were recorded for the dose-escalation cohort. Prior anti-PD-1, anti-PD-L1 or anti-CTLA-4 therapy was permitted, and approximately 39% of dose-escalation patients had received checkpoint inhibitors. Partial responses were achieved by three dose-escalation patients, of whom one had hepatocellular carcinoma and two had cutaneous melanoma. The point of sequencing TCRbeta in the periphery was to test whether ivuxolimab changed TCR sequence diversity and drove clonal T-cell expansion. The monotherapy dose-escalation portion (N ≈ 56 patients) of the phase I ivuxolimab trial is reported in the paper.

Patients with a history of autoimmune disease or receiving systemic immunosuppression were excluded from the trial. Peripheral blood for TCR sequencing was drawn from every dose cohort at baseline, at cycle 4 day 1 and at cycle 7 day 1. The samples were drawn from a first-in-human, open-label, multicenter phase I dose-escalation trial of ivuxolimab. Adults with locally advanced or metastatic melanoma, renal cell carcinoma, hepatocellular carcinoma or head and neck squamous cell carcinoma were enrolled in the trial. CD4+ and CD8+ T cells were sorted separately from peripheral blood before TCR sequencing. Results and caveats for the whole study, not just this receptor: Partial responders in the 0.1-3.0 mg/kg groups had among the lowest normalized peripheral clonal expansion, especially among CD8+ T cells. At doses of 0.1 to 3.0 mg/kg, clonal expansion of both CD4+ and CD8+ blood T cells was observed from baseline to week 6. The antigen specificity of the peripheral T cells that underwent clonal expansion was not determined. After ivuxolimab, expanded clones were on average more numerous among CD8+ T cells than among CD4+ T cells. Low levels of normalized T-cell clonal expansion were also shown by some nonresponding patients.

V is reduced by 3 bases and J by 0 bases, leaving a spacing of 9 bases between them. CDR1 and CDR2, per the germline V gene, are MNHNS and SASEGT. Taken from cysteine to phenylalanine, the CDR3 has 15 residues. Only CDR3 DNA remains: 45 bases, in frame from the first base. A word on this clone: Its antigen is unknown. No per-base quality is available; no much larger clone lies one base away.

To sequence the TCRbeta CDR3 region, genomic DNA was isolated from the sorted cells. TCRbeta CDR3 regions were sequenced using the immunoSEQ Assay. TCRdb provides this immuneACCESS table in a form limited to in-frame rearrangements. Some clones are lacking; in checked studies, under half of them reflect an unresolved V gene, and why the rest are absent is not known. The sample profile shows about 17,000 clones; roughly 90% of them were found once. The ten top clones hold 25% of the sample. Here the chain combines TRBV6-1 and TRBJ1-5, with no D gene named confidently. The sequencing used CD4+ or CD8+ T cells sorted from blood, collected in a trial of the OX40 agonist ivuxolimab. The origin of this receptor is an adult with an advanced solid tumor such as melanoma, head and neck, liver or kidney cancer. The CDR3 protein is CASSDNRYSNQPQHF. The DNA sequence follows: TGTGCCAGCAGTGACAACAGATATAGCAATCAGCCCCAGCATTTT.